This TCR beta chain derives from a study of Ad26.COV2.S vaccination and SARS-CoV-2 variants. General study points: Participants in the vaccine arm had higher spike-specific TCR breadth; placebo recipients had lower.

Produced via immunoSEQ multiplex PCR; TCRdb's table is partial and in-frame only. This table holds just under 250,000 clones, approximately 87% found once. Stated treatment: approximately 18 received Ad26.COV2.S at low or high dose, single or two shots; several received placebo; per-sample allocation not given. Collection of the samples took place on day 63 after the first injection of vaccine or placebo. As to this clone: Its antigen remains unidentified.

Germline CDR1 SGHTA, CDR2 FQGTGA. Losses at the gene ends were 2 bases for V and 2 bases for J; bases not matched to a gene: 6. This CDR3 is built from 15 residues. The specimen comprised peripheral blood, sampled in a trial of Ad26.COV2.S vaccine versus placebo. The chain carries TRBV7-3 and TRBJ2-7; 7 bases map to TRBD1. The TCR was taken from a person aged 18-65 years who received the Ad26.COV2.S COVID-19 vaccine or a placebo. The CDR3 protein is CASSLGGQGAYEQYF. The CDR3 coding sequence is TGTGCCAGCAGCTTAGGGGGCCAGGGGGCCTACGAGCAGTACTTC.